One and the same sample provided the 17 T cell receptor beta chains below, sequenced in a study of shared clonotypes between healthy human individuals. TCRdb's table, derived via immunoSEQ multiplex PCR, lists solely in-frame clones and lacks some. The sample carries over 400,000 clones, approximately 95% recorded once. Sequencing was carried out using naive CD4+ T cells sorted from blood. Subset: CD45RA+ positively selected. These receptors were obtained from a woman aged 30 to 39 in good health.

This chain uses TRBV14 with TRBJ2-7; D not resolved. Germline V gives CDR1 SGHDN, CDR2 FVKESK. Trimming shortened V by 5 bases and J by 0 bases, and 5 bases separated the two germline ends. The CDR3 length is 12 residues. The CDR3, as DNA: TGTGCCAGCAGCTCTAGCTCCTACGAGCAGTACTTC. Encoded protein: CASSSSSYEQYF.

The chain employs TRBV5-1 and TRBJ2-7; 7 bases match TRBD2. The CDR3 totals 15 residues. The germline V gene encodes CDR1 SGHRS and CDR2 YFSETQ. V shed 1 base, J shed 4 bases, and the junction held 8 bases outside the gene matches. In DNA, the CDR3 is TGCGCCAGCAGCTTGTGGGCGGGAGAGAGTTACGAGCAGTACTTC. This encodes CASSLWAGESYEQYF.

This clone was picked up one time. The J gene is TRBJ2-7, the V gene TRBV5-1; D remains ambiguous. The germline V gene has CDR1 SGHRS and CDR2 YFSETQ. With 0 bases removed from V and 2 bases from J, the gap between germline ends came to 21 bases. The CDR3 extends over 18 amino acids. CDR3 nucleotides: TGCGCCAGCAGCTTGGCAACGAACCGGGCCCTCAACACCTACGAGCAGTACTTC. As protein: CASSLATNRALNTYEQYF.

The chain links TRBV6-1 to TRBJ2-7; D is possibly TRBD2 (5 bases). CDR3 size: 16 residues. Trimming took 4 bases from V and 0 from J, leaving 16 bases between them. From germline, CDR1 is MNHNS and CDR2 SASEGT. CDR3: CASSATYKRPSYEQYF. CDR3 bases: TGTGCCAGCAGTGCTACCTACAAGCGGCCCTCCTACGAGCAGTACTTC.

V is TRBV28 and J is TRBJ2-2, with D unresolved. The CDR3 loop spans 18 amino acids. CDR1 MDHEN and CDR2 SYDVKM come from the germline V gene. With 4 bases removed from V and 0 bases from J, the gap between germline ends came to 18 bases. The CDR3 is CASSSLTPTPSNTGELFF. The CDR3, as DNA: TGTGCCAGCAGTTCCTTAACACCGACCCCCTCGAACACCGGGGAGCTGTTTTTT.

The V and J genes are TRBV10-2 and TRBJ2-1; D assignment may be TRBD1 or TRBD2 (5 bases each). The CDR3 runs 11 residues. The germline V gene encodes CDR1 WSHSY and CDR2 SAAADI. V was cut by 11 bases and J by 3 bases, with 8 bases left in between. Written as DNA, the CDR3 is TGCGCCGGGGGAGACTACAATGAGCAGTTCTTC. This sequence encodes CAGGDYNEQFF.

In this sample, this clone turned up once. The CDR3 region has the DNA TGTGCCAGCATCGTACAGGGAAAGGGCACTGAAGCTTTCTTT. Amino acids: CASIVQGKGTEAFF. The chain links TRBV28 to TRBJ1-1; the D gene is possibly TRBD1 (6 bases). CDR1 MDHEN and CDR2 SYDVKM come from the germline V gene. The V end was cut by 7 bases, the J end by 4 bases, with 16 bases between. The length of the CDR3 is 14 residues.

The genes are TRBV11-2 and TRBJ2-3; TRBD2 aligns across 10 bases. V trimming: 1 base; J trimming: 4 bases; junction bases outside the gene matches: 5. Germline-derived CDR1 and CDR2 are SGHAT and FQNNGV. The CDR3 length is 16 residues. This chain's CDR3 is CASSLGLAGVADTQYF. CDR3 nucleotides: TGTGCCAGCAGCTTAGGTCTAGCGGGAGTCGCAGATACGCAGTATTTT.

The V gene is TRBV7-9, the J gene TRBJ1-1, with 7 bases identical to TRBD1. V lost 7 bases, J lost 4 bases, and 6 bases stayed unmatched. CDR3 length: 13 residues. Germline loops: CDR1 SEHNR, CDR2 FQNEAQ (reference sequence). The CDR3 bases are TGTGCCAGCATTACAGGGGTAAGCACTGAAGCTTTCTTT. Protein sequence: CASITGVSTEAFF.

The chain uses TRBV11-2 and TRBJ1-2; tentatively, D is TRBD1 (5 bases). Deletions cut 5 bases from V and 3 bases from J, with 16 bases between. The CDR3 covers 15 residues. Germline CDR1 is SGHAT and CDR2 is FQNNGV. The CDR3, as DNA: TGTGCCAGCAGCCCACAGGCAGGGATCCACTATGGCTACACCTTC. Protein product: CASSPQAGIHYGYTF.

This clone was seen a single time. V is TRBV11-2 and J is TRBJ2-1; D ambiguous. Trimming stripped 1 base from V and 5 bases from J, with 9 bases between. From germline, CDR1 is SGHAT and CDR2 FQNNGV. The CDR3 is 14 residues long. The DNA of the CDR3 is TGTGCCAGCAGCTTAGCCGGTGTGAACAATGAGCAGTTCTTC. Amino acid sequence: CASSLAGVNNEQFF.

The chain couples TRBV29-1 to TRBJ2-7; D gene unclear. The germline V gene encodes CDR1 SQVTM and CDR2 ANQGSEA. Trimming removed 4 bases from V and 0 bases from J, with 7 bases in between. CDR3 length equals 12 residues. CDR3 DNA: TGCAGCGTTGTATACAGCTCCTACGAGCAGTACTTC. It translates to CSVVYSSYEQYF.

The rearrangement joins TRBV2 to TRBJ1-4; 7 nucleotides match TRBD1. Germline lookup yields CDR1 SNHLY and CDR2 FYNNEI. The CDR3 has 15 amino acids. Trimming took 4 bases from V and 4 from J; bases not matched to a gene: 6. DNA of the CDR3: TGTGCCAGCAGTGGGCAGGGGGGGTATAATGAAAAACTGTTTTTT. Translation: CASSGQGGYNEKLFF.

V gene TRBV7-9 combines with J gene TRBJ2-1, with D unclear. The CDR3 contains 11 residues. V was pared by 5 bases and J by 10 bases, with 9 bases between. Germline loops: CDR1 SEHNR, CDR2 FQNEAQ (reference sequence). Here the CDR3 reads CASSRPGEQFF. The DNA for the CDR3 is TGTGCCAGCAGCCGACCTGGAGAGCAGTTCTTC.

V and J are TRBV4-2 and TRBJ1-5, with D perhaps matching TRBD1 (6 bases). Germline V CDR1 and CDR2: LGHNA, YNFKEQ. Trimming cost V 1 base and J 3 bases, with 10 bases left between them. This CDR3 region has 15 residues. This CDR3 reads CASSQGGDNNQPQHF. CDR3 coding DNA: TGTGCCAGCAGCCAAGGAGGGGACAACAATCAGCCCCAGCATTTT.

This clone was recorded only once. This chain links TRBV27 with TRBJ1-2; TRBD1 matches at 8 bases. CDR1 is MNHEY and CDR2 is SMNVEV in the germline V gene (reference sequence). V gave up 4 bases and J gave up 4 bases; unmatched junction bases: 11. This CDR3 spans 16 amino acids. CDR3: CASSSTWTGKIYGYTF. The CDR3 nucleotides are TGTGCCAGCAGTTCGACCTGGACAGGGAAGATCTATGGCTACACCTTC.

The chain employs TRBV29-1 and TRBJ2-3; a weak D match, TRBD1 (6 bases). V lost 6 bases and J 2 bases, leaving 12 bases between the germline ends. The CDR3 runs to 13 residues. The V gene's germline CDR1 is SQVTM and CDR2 ANQGSEA. CDR3 DNA sequence: TGCAGCGTGGGGACAAAGCACACAGATACGCAGTATTTT. It is translated as CSVGTKHTDTQYF.